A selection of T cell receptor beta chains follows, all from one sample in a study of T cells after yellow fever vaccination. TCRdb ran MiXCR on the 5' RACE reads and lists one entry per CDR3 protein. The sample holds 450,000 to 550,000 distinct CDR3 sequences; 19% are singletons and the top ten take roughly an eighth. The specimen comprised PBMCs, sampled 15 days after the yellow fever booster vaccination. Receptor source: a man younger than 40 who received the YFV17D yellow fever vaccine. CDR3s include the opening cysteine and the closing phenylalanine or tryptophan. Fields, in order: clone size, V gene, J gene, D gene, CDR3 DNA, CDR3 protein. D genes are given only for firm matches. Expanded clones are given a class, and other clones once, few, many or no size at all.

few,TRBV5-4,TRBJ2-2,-,TGTGCCAGCAGCTTGCGGATACTCCTGAACACCGGGGAGCTGTTTTTT,CASSLRILLNTGELFF
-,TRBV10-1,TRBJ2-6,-,TGCGCCAGCAGTGACCACTCTGGGGCCAACGTCCTGACTTTC,CASSDHSGANVLTF
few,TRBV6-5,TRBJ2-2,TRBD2,TGTGCCAGCAGTTACTCGCGGGAGTATTCCACCGGGGAGCTGTTTTTT,CASSYSREYSTGELFF
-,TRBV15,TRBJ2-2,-,TGTGCCACCAGCAACAGGGCCGGCACCGGGGAGCTGTTTTTT,CATSNRAGTGELFF
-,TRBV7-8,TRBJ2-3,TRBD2,TGTGCCAGCAGTCAGACTAGCGGGAGTTATACGCAGTATTTT,CASSQTSGSYTQYF
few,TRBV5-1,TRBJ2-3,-,TGCGCCAGCAGGAATAGCGGCAACACAGATACGCAGTATTTT,CASRNSGNTDTQYF
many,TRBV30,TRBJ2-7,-,TGTGCCTGGAGTGTACTTGGGTCGTTGGAGCAGTACTTC,CAWSVLGSLEQYF
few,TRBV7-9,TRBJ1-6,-,TGTGCCAGCAGCCCACCCCAGCCGAATTCACCCCTCCACTTT,CASSPPQPNSPLHF
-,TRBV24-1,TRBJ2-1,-,TGTGCCACCAGTGATTCTGGACCCCCATTC,CATSDSGPPF
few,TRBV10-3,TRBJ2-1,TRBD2,TGTGCCACTATGCTAGCGGCGAACTACAATGAGCAGTTCTTC,CATMLAANYNEQFF
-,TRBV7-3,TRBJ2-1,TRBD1,TGTGCCAGCAGCCCAGGGGGTCTTAGCAATGAGCAGTTCTTC,CASSPGGLSNEQFF
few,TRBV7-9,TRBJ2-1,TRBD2,TGTGCCAGCAGAGCGGGAGGGTCTGGCGATGAGCAGTTCTTC,CASRAGGSGDEQFF
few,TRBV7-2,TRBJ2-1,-,TGTGCCAGCAGCCCACCCGGACAGATCTACAATGAGCAGTTCTTC,CASSPPGQIYNEQFF
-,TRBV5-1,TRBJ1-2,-,TGCGCCAGCAGCTTGGCTACAGGAAGTTCTTATGGCTACACCTTC,CASSLATGSSYGYTF
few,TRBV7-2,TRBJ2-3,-,TGTGCCAGCAGCTTAGATCGAACGCAGTATTTT,CASSLDRTQYF
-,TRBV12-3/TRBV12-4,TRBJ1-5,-,TGTGCCAGCAGTGTTGGGTATGGTTGGGATCAGCCCCAGCATTTT,CASSVGYGWDQPQHF
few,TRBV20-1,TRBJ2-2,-,TGCAGTGCTAGAGGATTGACTACGAACACCGGGGAGCTGTTTTTT,CSARGLTTNTGELFF
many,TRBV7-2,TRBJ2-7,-,TGTGCCAGCAGCTTAACGGGGGCAGATTCCGAGCAGTACTTC,CASSLTGADSEQYF
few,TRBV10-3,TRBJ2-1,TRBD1,TGTGCCATCAGCCACCGGGACAGGGAGAATGAGCAGTTCTTC,CAISHRDRENEQFF
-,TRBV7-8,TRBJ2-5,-,TGTGCCAGCCAGGAACAAGAGACCCAGTACTTC,CASQEQETQYF
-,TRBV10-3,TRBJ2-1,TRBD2,TGTGCCATCAGGGAGCGGGAGGGCTACAATGAGCAGTTCTTC,CAIREREGYNEQFF
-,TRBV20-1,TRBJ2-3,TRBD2,TGCAGTGCTCCCGGGCTAGCGGCCCAGGATACGCAGTATTTT,CSAPGLAAQDTQYF
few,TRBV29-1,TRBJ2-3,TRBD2,TGCAGCGCCCCGTTAGCGGGCGTCTTAGCGGAAGGCACAGATACGCAGTATTTT,CSAPLAGVLAEGTDTQYF
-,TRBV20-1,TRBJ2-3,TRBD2,TGCAGTGCTAGAGATCGAAGACTAGCTGATGGGTTTGATACGCAGTATTTT,CSARDRRLADGFDTQYF
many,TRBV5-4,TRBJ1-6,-,TGTGCCAGCAGCCCTGGAGGGCGGGGCCAAGGGTATAATTCACCCCTCCACTTT,CASSPGGRGQGYNSPLHF
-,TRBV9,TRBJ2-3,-,TGTGCCAGCAGCGTAGAGGCAGGGCCTGATACGCAGTATTTT,CASSVEAGPDTQYF
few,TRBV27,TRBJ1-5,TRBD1,TGTGCCAGCAGTTCGACAGGGGCCTGGCAGCCCCAGCATTTT,CASSSTGAWQPQHF
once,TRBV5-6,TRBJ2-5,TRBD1,TGTGCCAGCAGCTTCGGGACAGGGGACTTCGAGACCCAGTACTTC,CASSFGTGDFETQYF
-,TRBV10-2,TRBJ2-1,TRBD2,TGCGCCAGTCGGGGTTCGGGACTAGCGGGAGACCATGAGCAGTTCTTC,CASRGSGLAGDHEQFF
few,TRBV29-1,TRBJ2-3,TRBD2,TGCAGCGTTGCGGGACTAGTTAACACAGATACGCAGTATTTT,CSVAGLVNTDTQYF